A selection of T cell receptor beta chains follows, all from one sample in a study of vaccination and CD4 T cells after COVID-19. TCRdb recomputed calls from the PCR reads with MiXCR, one row per CDR3 protein. This sample yields roughly 22,000 distinct CDR3 sequences, of which about three fifths are seen a single time; just under 1% belongs to the top ten. This sample comprised CD4+ T cells from blood, obtained before SARS-CoV-2 vaccination. The receptor source for this set is a human donor who had recovered from COVID-19. Each CDR3 is given with its conserved first and last residue. A D gene is named only where the DNA matches it firmly. Not every row has a clone size; where given, it reads once, few, many or a size class.

v_gene	j_gene	d_gene	abundance	CDR3nt	CDR3aa
TRBV20-1	TRBJ2-7	TRBD1	-	TGCAGTGCTAGAGAACGAGGAGGGACAGGGAGGAACGAGCAGTACTTC	CSARERGGTGRNEQYF
TRBV20-1	TRBJ2-5	-	few	TGCAGTGCTAGAGATTCATGGGTCCAGGGAGAGCGAGAGACCCAGTACTTC	CSARDSWVQGERETQYF
TRBV6-1	TRBJ2-6	-	once	TGTGCCAGCAGAACTGGGGAGGCAGGGCCCGAGCTCTCTGGGGCCAACGTCCTGACTTTC	CASRTGEAGPELSGANVLTF
TRBV4-1	TRBJ2-7	-	-	TGCGCCAGCAGCCCGAAGGAGGGAGACTTGGGCTACGAGCAGTACTTC	CASSPKEGDLGYEQYF
TRBV6-2/TRBV6-3	TRBJ1-4	-	-	TGTGCCAGCAGTTACCCCTCGTCTGAAAAACTGTTTTTT	CASSYPSSEKLFF
TRBV6-2/TRBV6-3	TRBJ2-7	-	-	TGTGCCAGCAGCTTGGAGGCGCCAAGCTACTACGAGCAGTACTTC	CASSLEAPSYYEQYF
TRBV10-2	TRBJ1-5	-	few	TGCGCCAGCAGTGAGTCGGCGGGAAGTACAATCCGTCAGCCCCAGCATTTT	CASSESAGSTIRQPQHF
TRBV7-6	TRBJ2-5	TRBD2	-	TGTGCCAGCAGCCCGGGACTAGCGGGAGTGGGCCAAGAGACCCAGTACTTC	CASSPGLAGVGQETQYF
TRBV19	TRBJ1-1	TRBD1	-	TGTGCCAGTAGTAGGACAGGGAACCCTGAAGCTTTCTTT	CASSRTGNPEAFF
TRBV5-4	TRBJ1-1	-	-	TGTGCTAGCAGCGACCCACAACGGGGGAACACTGAAGCTTTCTTT	CASSDPQRGNTEAFF
TRBV7-2	TRBJ2-7	TRBD2	-	TGTGCCAGCAGCTTGGATTTGGTAATAGCGGGAGGGTCCTACGAGCAGTACTTC	CASSLDLVIAGGSYEQYF
TRBV6-5	TRBJ2-7	TRBD1	-	TGTGCCAGCAGTTACGGGGCTGGGACAGGGGGCTACGAGCAGTACTTC	CASSYGAGTGGYEQYF
TRBV30	TRBJ2-7	-	-	TGTGCCTGGTCTACCGGGACATCAGCCTACGAGCAGTACTTC	CAWSTGTSAYEQYF
TRBV7-2	TRBJ2-5	TRBD1	-	TGTGCCAGCAGCTCACGGACAGGGGGTCGACAAGAGACCCAGTACTTC	CASSSRTGGRQETQYF
TRBV25-1	TRBJ1-1	-	few	TGTGCCAGCAGTGAGGAGGCAACAAGCGGTGAAGCTTTCTTT	CASSEEATSGEAFF
TRBV4-2	TRBJ2-4	TRBD1	-	TGTGCCAGCAGCCCTTTGATTGACAGGGGGAACATTCAGTACTTC	CASSPLIDRGNIQYF
TRBV5-4	TRBJ1-3	-	-	TGTGCCAGCAGCCACAGGGCTAGCTCTGGAAACACCATATATTTT	CASSHRASSGNTIYF
TRBV20-1	TRBJ1-4	-	few	TGCAGTGCTAGAGAAGGGGGTTCGGGAAAACTGTTTTTT	CSAREGGSGKLFF
TRBV7-9	TRBJ2-7	-	-	TGTGCCAGCAGCTCAACAGGGATCGACGAGCAGTACTTC	CASSSTGIDEQYF
TRBV21-1	TRBJ2-1	-	-	TGTGCCAGCAGCTCCCAGGGGCTAGCGGGCCCCTCCTACAATGAGCAGTTCTTC	CASSSQGLAGPSYNEQFF
TRBV10-3	TRBJ2-5	TRBD1	few	TGTGCCATCAGTGGGACAGGGGAAGAGACCCAGTACTTC	CAISGTGEETQYF
TRBV14	TRBJ2-7	TRBD2	-	TGTGCCAGCAGCCCGACTAGCCAGAGCTCCTACGAGCAGTACTTC	CASSPTSQSSYEQYF
TRBV7-9	TRBJ2-1	TRBD2	-	TGTGCCAGCAGCCCTCGAAATAGCGGGAGGGATGAGCAGTTCTTC	CASSPRNSGRDEQFF
TRBV18	TRBJ2-7	TRBD2	-	TGTGCCAGCTCACCACCTAGCGGGCAGCCCAACTCCTACGAGCAGTACTTC	CASSPPSGQPNSYEQYF
TRBV19	TRBJ1-4	-	-	TGTGCCAGCCAGAGACGGGGGAGGGACGAAAAACTGTTTTTT	CASQRRGRDEKLFF
TRBV11-2	TRBJ1-1	-	-	TGTGCCAGCAGCTTAATGGGCCTGAACACTGAAGCTTTCTTT	CASSLMGLNTEAFF
TRBV20-1	TRBJ2-5	-	-	TGCAGTGCTGGAGGGACAGCAAGATTCCAAGAGACCCAGTACTTC	CSAGGTARFQETQYF
TRBV6-1	TRBJ2-3	TRBD2	-	TGTGCCAGCAGAAGGACTAGCGCCACAGATACGCAGTATTTT	CASRRTSATDTQYF
TRBV20-1	TRBJ2-7	-	-	TGCAGTGCTAGAGATCCGAGCCAGGAATCCTACGAGCAGTACTTC	CSARDPSQESYEQYF
TRBV20-1	TRBJ2-2	-	-	TGCAGTGCTAGAGAAGCGATAGCGAACACCGGGGAGCTGTTTTTT	CSAREAIANTGELFF
TRBV20-1	TRBJ2-3	TRBD2	-	TGCAGTGCTGGGGCTAGCGGGAGGCCGTATTTT	CSAGASGRPYF
TRBV7-2	TRBJ2-3	TRBD2	-	TGTGCCAGCAGCTTAGTCGGTTGGTCGGGAGGATCAGATACGCAGTATTTT	CASSLVGWSGGSDTQYF
TRBV29-1	TRBJ2-3	-	-	TGCAGCGTTGAGGTTCCTAGCACGCTCACAGATACGCAGTATTTT	CSVEVPSTLTDTQYF
TRBV12-3/TRBV12-4	TRBJ2-1	TRBD2	-	TGTGCCAGCAGTCCCGGTGCAGCGGGAGGTTCTCGCAATGAGCAGTTCTTC	CASSPGAAGGSRNEQFF
TRBV12-3/TRBV12-4	TRBJ1-2	-	-	TGTGCCAGCAGACTACGGGCGGGCTACACCTTC	CASRLRAGYTF
TRBV7-2	TRBJ2-1	-	-	TGTGCCAGCAGCTTAGACGAAAGGAACCAGGGCTGGAATGAGCAGTTCTTC	CASSLDERNQGWNEQFF
TRBV19	TRBJ1-2	-	-	TGTGCCAGTAGTACTAGTATTTCTGGCTACACCTTC	CASSTSISGYTF
TRBV24-1	TRBJ2-2	TRBD2	-	TGTGCCACCAGTGACCCTCTAGCGGGGACCACCGGGGAGCTGTTTTTT	CATSDPLAGTTGELFF
TRBV7-2	TRBJ2-1	TRBD2	-	TGTGCCAGCAGTTCCCGGCCTAGCGGGAACTACAATGAGCAGTTCTTC	CASSSRPSGNYNEQFF
TRBV20-1	TRBJ2-2	-	-	TGCAGTGCGCAAACTAGCTCCGCCGGGGAGCTGTTTTTT	CSAQTSSAGELFF
TRBV12-3/TRBV12-4	TRBJ2-5	-	few	TGTGCCAGCAGTTCATTATCCAGGGGGACCCAGTACTTC	CASSSLSRGTQYF
TRBV28	TRBJ1-2	-	once	TGTGCCAGCAGTTTGGGGGGTAACTATGGCTACACCTTC	CASSLGGNYGYTF
TRBV2	TRBJ1-5	TRBD1	-	TGTGCCAGCAGACGCGGACAGGTAGAGAATCAGCCCCAGCATTTT	CASRRGQVENQPQHF